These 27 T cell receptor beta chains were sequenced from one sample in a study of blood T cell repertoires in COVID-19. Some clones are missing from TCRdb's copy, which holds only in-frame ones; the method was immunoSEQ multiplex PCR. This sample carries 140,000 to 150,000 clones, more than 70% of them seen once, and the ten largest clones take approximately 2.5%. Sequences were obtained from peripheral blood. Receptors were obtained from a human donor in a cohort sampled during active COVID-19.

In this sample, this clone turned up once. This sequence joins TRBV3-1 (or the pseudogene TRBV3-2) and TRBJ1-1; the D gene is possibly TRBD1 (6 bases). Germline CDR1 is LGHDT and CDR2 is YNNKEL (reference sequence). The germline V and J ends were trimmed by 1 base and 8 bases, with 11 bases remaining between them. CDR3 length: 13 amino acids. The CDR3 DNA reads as TGTGCCAGCAGCCAAGTCGGGGGGCTGGAAGCTTTCTTT. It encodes CASSQVGGLEAFF.

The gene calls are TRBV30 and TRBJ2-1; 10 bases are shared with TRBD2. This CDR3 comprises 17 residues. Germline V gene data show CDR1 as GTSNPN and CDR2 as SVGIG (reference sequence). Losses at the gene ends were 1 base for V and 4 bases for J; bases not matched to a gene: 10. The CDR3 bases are TGTGCCTGGAGTGACGGTCTGCTAGCGGGAGTATACAATGAGCAGTTCTTC. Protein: CAWSDGLLAGVYNEQFF.

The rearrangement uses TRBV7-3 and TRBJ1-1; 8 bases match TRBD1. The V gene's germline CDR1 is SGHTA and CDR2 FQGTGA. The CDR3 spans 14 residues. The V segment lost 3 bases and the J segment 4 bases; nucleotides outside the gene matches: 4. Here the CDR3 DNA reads TGTGCCAGCAGCTTCTACAGGGGGACCACTGAAGCTTTCTTT. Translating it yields CASSFYRGTTEAFF.

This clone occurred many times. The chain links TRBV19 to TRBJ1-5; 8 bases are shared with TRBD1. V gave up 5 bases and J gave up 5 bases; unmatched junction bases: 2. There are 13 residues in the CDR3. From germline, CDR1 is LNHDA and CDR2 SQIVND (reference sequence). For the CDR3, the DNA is TGTGCCAGTAGTGCGGACAGGGATCAGCCCCAGCATTTT. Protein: CASSADRDQPQHF. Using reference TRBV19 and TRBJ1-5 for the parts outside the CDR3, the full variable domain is DGGITQSPKYLFRKEGQNVTLSCEQNLNHDAMYWYRQDPGQGLRLIYYSQIVNDFQKGDIAEGYSVSREKKESFPLTVTSAQKNPTAFYLCASSADRDQPQHFGDGTRLSIL.

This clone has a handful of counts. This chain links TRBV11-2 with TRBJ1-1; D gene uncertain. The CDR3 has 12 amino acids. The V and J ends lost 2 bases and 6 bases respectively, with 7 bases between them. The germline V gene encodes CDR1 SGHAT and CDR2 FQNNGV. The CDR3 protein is CASSLHGAEAFF. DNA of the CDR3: TGTGCCAGCAGCTTACACGGGGCTGAAGCTTTCTTT.

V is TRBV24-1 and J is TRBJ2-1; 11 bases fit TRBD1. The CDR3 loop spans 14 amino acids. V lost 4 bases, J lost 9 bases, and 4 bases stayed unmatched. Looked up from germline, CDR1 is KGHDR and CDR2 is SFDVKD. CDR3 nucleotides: TGTGCCACCAGTGAGCGGACAGGGGGCGGTGAGCAGTTCTTC. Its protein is CATSERTGGGEQFF.

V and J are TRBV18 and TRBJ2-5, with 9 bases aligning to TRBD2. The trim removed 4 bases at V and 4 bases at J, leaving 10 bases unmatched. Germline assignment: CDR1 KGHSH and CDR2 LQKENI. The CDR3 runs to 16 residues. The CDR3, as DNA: TGTGCCAGCTCACGTCTTGGGACTAGCAGGTCAGAGACCCAGTACTTC. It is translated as CASSRLGTSRSETQYF.

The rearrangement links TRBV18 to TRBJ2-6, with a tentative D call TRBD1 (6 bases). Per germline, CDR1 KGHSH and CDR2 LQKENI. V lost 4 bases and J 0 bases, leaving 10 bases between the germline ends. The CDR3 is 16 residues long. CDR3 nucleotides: TGTGCCAGCTCACTGGGGACACCCTCTGGGGCCAACGTCCTGACTTTC. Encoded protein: CASSLGTPSGANVLTF.

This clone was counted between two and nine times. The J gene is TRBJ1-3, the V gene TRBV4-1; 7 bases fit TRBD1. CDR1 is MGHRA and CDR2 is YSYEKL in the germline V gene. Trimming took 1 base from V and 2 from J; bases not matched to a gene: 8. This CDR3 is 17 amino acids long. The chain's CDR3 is CASSQVSRGIPGNTIYF. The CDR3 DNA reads TGCGCCAGCAGCCAAGTAAGCAGGGGGATCCCTGGAAACACCATATATTTT.

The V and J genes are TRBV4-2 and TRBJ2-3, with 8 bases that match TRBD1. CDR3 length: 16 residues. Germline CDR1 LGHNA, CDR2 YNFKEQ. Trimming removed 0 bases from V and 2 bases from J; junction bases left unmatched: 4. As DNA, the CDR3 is TGTGCCAGCAGCCAAGACAGGGGGCTATCCACAGATACGCAGTATTTT. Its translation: CASSQDRGLSTDTQYF.

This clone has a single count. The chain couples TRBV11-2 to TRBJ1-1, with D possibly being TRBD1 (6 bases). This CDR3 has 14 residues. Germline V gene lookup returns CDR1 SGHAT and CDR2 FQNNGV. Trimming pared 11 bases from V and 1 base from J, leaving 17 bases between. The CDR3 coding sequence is TGTGCCGGAAAACAGGGAGCCTCGAACACTGAAGCTTTCTTT. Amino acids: CAGKQGASNTEAFF.

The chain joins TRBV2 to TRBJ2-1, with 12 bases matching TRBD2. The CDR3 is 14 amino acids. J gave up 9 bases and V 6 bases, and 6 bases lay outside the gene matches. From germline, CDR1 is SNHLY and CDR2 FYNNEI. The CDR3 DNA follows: TGTGCCAGCAGCAGACTAGCGGGGGAGGGTGAGCAGTTCTTC. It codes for CASSRLAGEGEQFF.

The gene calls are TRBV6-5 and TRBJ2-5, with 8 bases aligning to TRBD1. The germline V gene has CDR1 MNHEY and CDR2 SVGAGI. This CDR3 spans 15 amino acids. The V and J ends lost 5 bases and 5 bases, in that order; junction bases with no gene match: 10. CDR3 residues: CASSLMDRVGETQYF. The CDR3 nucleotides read TGTGCCAGCAGTCTGATGGACAGGGTAGGGGAGACCCAGTACTTC.

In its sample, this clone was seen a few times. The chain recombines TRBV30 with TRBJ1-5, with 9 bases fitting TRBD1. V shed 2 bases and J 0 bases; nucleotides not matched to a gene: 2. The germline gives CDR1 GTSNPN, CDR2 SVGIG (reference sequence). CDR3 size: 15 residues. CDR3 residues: CAWSTGGNSNQPQHF. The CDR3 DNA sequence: TGTGCCTGGAGTACAGGGGGCAATAGCAATCAGCCCCAGCATTTT. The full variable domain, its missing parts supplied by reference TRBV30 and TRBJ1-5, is SQTIHQWPATLVQPVGSPLSLECTVEGTSNPNLYWYRQAAGRGLQLLFYSVGIGQISSEVPQNLSASRPQDRQFILSSKKLLLSDSGFYLCAWSTGGNSNQPQHFGDGTRLSIL.

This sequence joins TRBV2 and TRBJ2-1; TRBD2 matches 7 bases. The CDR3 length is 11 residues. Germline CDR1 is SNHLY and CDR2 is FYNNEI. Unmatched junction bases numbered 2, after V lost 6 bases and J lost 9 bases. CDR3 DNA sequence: TGTGCCAGCAGAGAGCGGGGTGAGCAGTTCTTC. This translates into CASRERGEQFF.

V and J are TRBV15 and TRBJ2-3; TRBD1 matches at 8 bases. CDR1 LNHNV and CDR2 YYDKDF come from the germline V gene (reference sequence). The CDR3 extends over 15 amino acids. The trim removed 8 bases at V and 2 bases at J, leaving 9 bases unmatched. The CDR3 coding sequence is TGTGCCACCGCCCGAGACAGGGGCTACACAGATACGCAGTATTTT. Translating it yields CATARDRGYTDTQYF.

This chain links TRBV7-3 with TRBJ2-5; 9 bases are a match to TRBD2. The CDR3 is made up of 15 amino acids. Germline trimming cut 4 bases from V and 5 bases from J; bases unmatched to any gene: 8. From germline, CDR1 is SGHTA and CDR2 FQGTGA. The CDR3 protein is CASSSAGGMWETQYF. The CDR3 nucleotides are TGTGCCAGCAGCTCAGCGGGGGGAATGTGGGAGACCCAGTACTTC.

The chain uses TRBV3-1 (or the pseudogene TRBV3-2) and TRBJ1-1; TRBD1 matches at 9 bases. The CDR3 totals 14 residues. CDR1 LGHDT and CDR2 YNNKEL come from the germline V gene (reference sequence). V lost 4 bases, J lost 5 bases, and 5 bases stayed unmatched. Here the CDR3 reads CASSRNRGQTEAFF. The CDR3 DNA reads TGTGCCAGCAGCCGCAACAGGGGGCAGACTGAAGCTTTCTTT.

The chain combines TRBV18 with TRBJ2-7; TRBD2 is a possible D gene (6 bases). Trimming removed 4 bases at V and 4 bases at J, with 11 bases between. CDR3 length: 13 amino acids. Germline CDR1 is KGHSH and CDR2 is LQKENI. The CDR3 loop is CASSRQGGYEQYF. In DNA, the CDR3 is TGTGCCAGCTCACGCCAAGGAGGGTACGAGCAGTACTTC. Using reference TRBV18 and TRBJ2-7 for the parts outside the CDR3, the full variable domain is NAGVMQNPRHLVRRRGQEARLRCSPMKGHSHVYWYRQLPEEGLKFMVYLQKENIIDESGMPKERFSAEFPKEGPSILRIQQVVRGDSAAYFCASSRQGGYEQYFGPGTRLTVT.

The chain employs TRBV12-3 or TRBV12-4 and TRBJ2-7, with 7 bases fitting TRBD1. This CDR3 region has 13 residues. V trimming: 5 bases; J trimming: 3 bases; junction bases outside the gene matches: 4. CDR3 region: CASSGDRVYEQYF. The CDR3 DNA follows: TGTGCCAGCAGTGGGGACAGAGTCTACGAGCAGTACTTC.

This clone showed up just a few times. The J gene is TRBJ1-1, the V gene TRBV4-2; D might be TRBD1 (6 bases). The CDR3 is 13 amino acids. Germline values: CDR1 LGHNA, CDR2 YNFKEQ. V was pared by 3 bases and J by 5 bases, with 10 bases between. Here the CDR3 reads CASSHTGQTEAFF. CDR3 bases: TGTGCCAGCAGCCATACAGGGCAGACTGAAGCTTTCTTT.

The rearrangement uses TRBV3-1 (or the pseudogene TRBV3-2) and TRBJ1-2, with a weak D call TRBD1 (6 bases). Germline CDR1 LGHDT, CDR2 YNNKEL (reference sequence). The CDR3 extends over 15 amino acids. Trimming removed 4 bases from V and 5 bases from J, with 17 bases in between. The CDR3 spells CASSPRGGGVYGYTF. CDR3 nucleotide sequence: TGTGCCAGCAGCCCCCGGGGGGGCGGGGTGTATGGCTACACCTTC.

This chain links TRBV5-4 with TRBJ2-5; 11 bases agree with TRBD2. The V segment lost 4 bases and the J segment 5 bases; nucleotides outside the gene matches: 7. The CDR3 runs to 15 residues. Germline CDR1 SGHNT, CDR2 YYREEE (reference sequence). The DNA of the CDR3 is TGTGCCAGCAGCAGTAAGGGACTAGCGGATGAGACCCAGTACTTC. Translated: CASSSKGLADETQYF. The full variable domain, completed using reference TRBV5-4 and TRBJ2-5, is ETGVTQSPTHLIKTRGQQVTLRCSSQSGHNTVSWYQQALGQGPQFIFQYYREEENGRGNFPPRFSGLQFPNYSSELNVNALELDDSALYLCASSSKGLADETQYFGPGTRLLVL.

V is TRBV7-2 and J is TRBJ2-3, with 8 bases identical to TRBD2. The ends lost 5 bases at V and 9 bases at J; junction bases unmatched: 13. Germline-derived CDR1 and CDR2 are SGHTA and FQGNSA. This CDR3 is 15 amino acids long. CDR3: CASSPGLAQRETQYF. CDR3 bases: TGTGCCAGCAGCCCCGGACTAGCACAAAGGGAAACGCAGTATTTT.

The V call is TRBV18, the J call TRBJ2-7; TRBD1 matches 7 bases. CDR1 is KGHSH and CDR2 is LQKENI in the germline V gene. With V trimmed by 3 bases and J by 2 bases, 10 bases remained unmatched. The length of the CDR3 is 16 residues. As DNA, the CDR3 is TGTGCCAGCTCACCTACACTTGGGACAGATACCTACGAGCAGTACTTC. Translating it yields CASSPTLGTDTYEQYF.

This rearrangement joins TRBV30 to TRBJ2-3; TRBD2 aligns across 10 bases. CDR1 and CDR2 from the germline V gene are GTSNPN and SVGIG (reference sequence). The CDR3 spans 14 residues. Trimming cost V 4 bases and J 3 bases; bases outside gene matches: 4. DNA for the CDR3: TGTGCCTGGACTAGCGGGGGTGAGACAGATACGCAGTATTTT. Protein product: CAWTSGGETDTQYF.

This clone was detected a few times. The CDR3 DNA reads TGCGCCAGCAGTGAGAACAGGGGAGGCGAGCAGTACTTC. Translated: CASSENRGGEQYF. The chain has TRBV10-1 and TRBJ2-7; possible D gene TRBD1, 7 bases. This CDR3 comprises 13 residues. The germline gives CDR1 WNHNN, CDR2 SYGVQD (reference sequence). Trimming took off 2 bases at V and 6 bases at J, with 11 bases between the two ends.